These 9 T cell receptor beta chains share one sample of origin, sequenced in a study of T-cell reconstitution after alpha-beta-depleted transplantation in children. TCRbeta library construction was performed incorporating unique molecular identifiers. Each CDR3 protein is one row after TCRdb ran MiXCR on the PCR reads. The sample shows hundreds of thousands of distinct CDR3 sequences, 23% of them seen only once. Material: PBMCs, mostly from graft donor cells, obtained 360 days after TCRalphabeta/CD19-depleted stem cell transplant. The receptors were sampled from a boy younger than two who had a stem cell transplant for acute myeloid leukemia, so the T cells may come from the graft donor.

J is TRBJ1-2 and V is TRBV11-2; D possibly corresponds to TRBD1 (5 bases). The CDR3 spans 15 residues. Germline loops: CDR1 SGHAT, CDR2 FQNNGV. With 5 bases removed from V and 2 bases from J, the gap between germline ends came to 15 bases. The CDR3 loop is CASSDLRGRNYGYTF. CDR3 DNA sequence: TGTGCCAGCAGCGACCTCCGGGGGAGGAACTATGGCTACACCTTC.

This clonotype was seen a few times. The V gene is TRBV20-1, the J gene TRBJ2-7; D is uncertain. The ends were cut back, 3 bases at V and 5 bases at J, with 8 bases in the middle. Germline values: CDR1 DFQATT, CDR2 SNEGSKA (reference sequence). CDR3 size: 11 residues. The DNA for the CDR3 is TGCAGTGCTAGCCCTAGAAACGAGCAGTACTTC. It encodes CSASPRNEQYF.

This clonotype was found a few times. CDR3 amino acids: CSARSSYNSPLHF. DNA for the CDR3: TGCAGCGCCAGGAGCTCCTATAATTCACCCCTCCACTTT. The chain links TRBV29-1 to TRBJ1-6; no clear D. The germline V gene has CDR1 SQVTM and CDR2 ANQGSEA. The CDR3 is 13 residues long. V was shortened by 7 bases and J by 0 bases, with 7 bases between the two germline ends.

In this sample, this clonotype turned up many times. V usage is TRBV29-1 and J usage is TRBJ1-2; D unclear. Deletions cut 3 bases from V and 4 bases from J, with 6 bases between. Germline V lookup: CDR1 SQVTM, CDR2 ANQGSEA. The CDR3 loop spans 11 amino acids. The CDR3: CSVETAYGYTF. For the CDR3, the DNA is TGCAGCGTTGAGACGGCCTATGGCTACACCTTC.

In its sample, this clonotype was seen many times. The chain joins TRBV12-3 or TRBV12-4 to TRBJ1-1; D uncertain. Deletions cut 3 bases from V and 6 bases from J, with 11 bases between. The CDR3 runs 13 residues. The CDR3 DNA is TGTGCCAGCAGTTTGGGGTGGACCGCTGAAGCTTTCTTT. It encodes CASSLGWTAEAFF.

This clonotype was recorded at least ten times. The CDR3 here is CSAIRQVNSPLHF. In nucleotides, the CDR3 is TGCAGTGCCATTCGACAGGTTAATTCACCCCTCCACTTT. The chain is built from TRBV20-1 and TRBJ1-6; D possibly corresponds to TRBD1 (6 bases). Germline V lookup: CDR1 DFQATT, CDR2 SNEGSKA (reference sequence). With 6 bases removed from V and 6 bases from J, the gap between germline ends came to 12 bases. The CDR3 covers 13 residues.

The chain uses TRBV24-1 and TRBJ2-7; D not resolved. This CDR3 is 13 amino acids long. Germline CDR1 reads KGHDR; CDR2 reads SFDVKD. V shed 7 bases and J shed 5 bases, with 14 bases lying between them. CDR3 nucleotides: TGTGCCACCAGCCAACCCAGCACCCACGAGCAGTACGTC. Amino acids: CATSQPSTHEQYV.

The genes are TRBV27 and TRBJ2-4; 8 bases match TRBD1. J was trimmed by 9 bases and V by 2 bases; bases with no gene match: 6. The CDR3 runs to 14 residues. The germline V gene encodes CDR1 MNHEY and CDR2 SMNVEV (reference sequence). For the CDR3, the DNA is TGTGCCAGCAGTTTAACAGGGGGGTTGTTCATTCAGTACTTC. Translating it yields CASSLTGGLFIQYF.

V usage is TRBV6-2 or TRBV6-3 and J usage is TRBJ2-5; D remains ambiguous. Trimming removed 0 bases from V and 0 bases from J, with 8 bases in between. Germline CDR1 reads MNHEY; CDR2 reads SVGEGT. The CDR3 spans 15 residues. This CDR3 is CASSYSGLDQETQYF. The CDR3 nucleotides are TGTGCCAGCAGTTACTCAGGGCTGGACCAAGAGACCCAGTACTTC.